This paragraph reports one T cell receptor (beta chain). Germline lookup yields CDR1 SGHTA and CDR2 FQGNSA. This CDR3 has 14 amino acids. V lost 3 bases, J lost 2 bases, and 2 bases stayed unmatched. TCRdb reprocessed the RT-PCR reads via MiXCR and lists one record per CDR3 protein. The sample carries approximately 720,000 distinct CDR3 sequences, approximately 15% recorded once. V and J are TRBV7-2 and TRBJ2-3; 7 nucleotides align to TRBD1. Sequences were obtained from memory CD4+ T cells from blood. The clonotype originates from a female donor in good health, serving as a healthy control. The CDR3 sequence: CASSFDRDTDTQYF. The DNA of the CDR3 is TGTGCCAGCAGCTTTGACAGGGACACAGATACGCAGTATTTT.